The 7 T cell receptor beta chains below all came from one sample that was sequenced in a study of regulatory T cells in long-lasting Graves disease. Time point given: persistent/refractory GD, antithyroid drugs over 5 years with positive TRAb. From PBMCs, RNA was extracted and then used to make the TCR library. Sequencing libraries for TCR beta were prepared with iRepertoire HTBI primers and Arm-PCR of CDR3 regions. TCRdb called the multiplex PCR reads again in MiXCR, with one record for every CDR3 protein. The table has about 470,000 distinct CDR3 sequences, 20% seen once; the top ten hold 7.8%. The sample here was peripheral blood mononuclear cells (PBMCs), taken when the disease was refractory, from a patient treated with antithyroid drugs. The receptors come from a female donor with Graves disease.

This clonotype was found a few times. This sequence joins TRBV20-1 and TRBJ1-2, with no clear D. CDR1 is DFQATT, CDR2 SNEGSKA, per germline (reference sequence). Between the trimmed V and J ends, which lost 3 bases and 4 bases, there was a span of 9 bases. The CDR3 length is 12 residues. CDR3 sequence reads: CSASSPRYGYTF. The CDR3 DNA is TGCAGTGCTAGTTCGCCCCGCTATGGCTACACCTTC.

This clonotype was recorded at least ten times. One end of the junction does not line up with germline, which may come from a read error. The rearrangement links TRBV27 to TRBJ2-1, with 8 positions matching TRBD1. The CDR3 covers 14 residues. Germline CDR1 is MNHEY and CDR2 is SMNVEV (reference sequence). The CDR3, as DNA: TGCGCCAGCAGACAGGGGAGCCCCTACAATGAGCAGTTCTTC. It encodes CASRQGSPYNEQFF.

This rearrangement joins TRBV20-1 to TRBJ2-1; D might be TRBD1 (6 bases). With 4 bases removed from V and 1 base from J, the gap between germline ends came to 14 bases. Looked up from germline, CDR1 is DFQATT and CDR2 is SNEGSKA (reference sequence). There are 15 residues in the CDR3. CDR3 in amino acids: CSAMDGTRSYNEQFF. The CDR3 coding sequence is TGCAGTGCTATGGACGGGACACGATCCTACAATGAGCAGTTCTTC.

The CDR3 DNA is TGTGCCAGCAGTTTGCTAGCGGGACAAGATACGCAGTATTTT. Translation gives CASSLLAGQDTQYF. The chain employs TRBV27 and TRBJ2-3; the match to TRBD2 covers 9 bases. CDR1 is MNHEY, CDR2 SMNVEV, per germline (reference sequence). V trimming: 3 bases; J trimming: 5 bases; junction bases outside the gene matches: 3. The CDR3 length is 14 residues.

The chain employs TRBV29-1 and TRBJ2-7, with 7 bases matching TRBD2. Germline trimming cut 4 bases from V and 1 base from J; bases unmatched to any gene: 19. CDR1 and CDR2 from the germline V gene are SQVTM and ANQGSEA. The CDR3 covers 18 residues. The CDR3 sequence: CSVAPRGGVGPKSYEQYF. The CDR3 coding sequence is TGCAGCGTTGCCCCCCGGGGAGGGGTGGGTCCCAAATCCTACGAGCAGTACTTC.

The table lists this clonotype with a few counts. V is TRBV11-2 and J is TRBJ1-2; D uncertain. This CDR3 has 13 residues. V dropped 4 bases and J dropped 4 bases, with 10 bases sitting between them. Germline V gives CDR1 SGHAT, CDR2 FQNNGV. This CDR3 reads CASSSFPIYGYTF. In DNA, the CDR3 is TGTGCCAGCAGCTCATTCCCGATCTATGGCTACACCTTC.

This clonotype came up many times. The gene calls are TRBV3-1 and TRBJ1-5, with D hard to call. CDR1 is LGHDT, CDR2 YNNKEL, per germline (reference sequence). V lost 4 bases to trimming and J lost 4 bases, with 8 bases between them. The length of the CDR3 is 13 residues. CDR3 in amino acids: CASSRSANQPQHF. DNA for the CDR3: TGTGCCAGCAGCCGATCAGCTAATCAGCCCCAGCATTTT.